The present entry profiles one T cell receptor beta chain with its context. The table lists this clone with a few counts. No cognate antigen has been identified for it. Base qualities are not at hand, and no much larger clone is one base apart. The data stem from a study of cytomegalovirus exposure and HLA in healthy donors listed by TCRdb under 2017. For the study in its entirety: In an earlier analysis of approximately 500 of the donors, 250 to 350 Gb of sequence data and 95 million to 130 million unique TCR beta sequences from 150 million to 200 million T cells were reported. A separate validation cohort of about 110 different subjects was used in addition to the roughly 620-subject first cohort. Among the roughly 410 genotyped donors, around 81% belonged to the genetic ancestry cluster associated with self-reported Caucasian donors. A later genetic analysis used genome-wide SNP genotypes for about 60% of the 666 donors, treating that subset as a discovery cohort. The aim of the study was to test whether cataloging public T cell receptors could identify signatures of past pathogen exposure. Roughly 300 gigabases of sequencing data and 80 million or so unique TCR sequences were included in an early release covering about 600 HLA-typed donors. To study patterns of TCR occurrence, a later analysis re-analyzed previously published TCR beta repertoires from around 670 donors and added high-resolution HLA genotyping. In the later analysis, no new phenotypic data were used to find candidate immune exposures; instead, reliance was placed on TCR beta sequences and their occurrence across donors. An earlier analysis of roughly 580 of the donors used high-throughput TCR beta sequencing to judge whether each TCR beta V gene segment behaved as functional or pseudogenic. Among roughly 400 genotyped donors of the cohort, an average of around 220,000 unique TCR beta nucleotide sequences was sequenced per donor, of which roughly 17% were non-productive. Donor age, sex, ethnicity and CMV serostatus were collected together with the repertoire data. Class I and class II HLA loci were covered by the typing at four-digit resolution. All discovery cohort repertoires had been generated using a single sequencing platform. Typing coverage varied by locus: roughly 629-640 donors for A, B, C, DRB1 and DQB1; roughly 500 for DQA1; 606 for DPA1; 450 to 480 for DPB1. The study combined high-throughput TCR immunosequencing, statistical association of individual TCRs with disease status, and machine learning to predict cytomegalovirus infection status. About 5 DR-DQ haplotypes were handled as single units for association and clustering, since linkage in the cohort was strong. The T cell repertoires of around 730 subjects were profiled by immunosequencing and related to cytomegalovirus serostatus.

What the research found in general, with its limitations: In a later analysis, TCR association rates were found to vary across HLA loci, with the most associated TCRs seen for DRB1 alleles and the fewest for HLA-C alleles. The study gave a list of roughly 150 TCR beta chains associated with cytomegalovirus. A further reported finding was that TCR beta sequences accurately predicted the HLA-A and HLA-B alleles for most subjects in the first cohort. The presence/absence analyses assumed that sequencing depth was roughly uniform across donors, and that assumption may not be true. According to a later genetic analysis, donors in an Asian-associated ancestry cluster had fewer N-insertions in productive TCRs than the approximately 700-donor mean. The classifier was reported to diagnose cytomegalovirus status with high specificity and sensitivity in both the original and validation cohorts. V-gene and J-gene trimming of TCR beta chains was associated with a missense DCLRE1C variant in a later genetic analysis, and the association was replicated in an independent cohort. Assigning TCR associations to individual alleles was difficult when HLA alleles, especially DR and DQ, strongly co-occurred. A later analysis found that HLA-associated TCR beta chains were more clonally expanded and had lower generation probabilities than equally common non-associated chains. The sequencing pipeline was judged likely to have produced a cluster of highly shared sequence variants as a technical artifact. The only immune exposure information available for the cohort was CMV serostatus. Over 15 rarely observed V segments, including chromosome 9 orphons, were excluded from the earlier analysis of a few hundred of the donors because counts were too low. In vitro tests confirmed that three of the cytomegalovirus-associated TCR beta chains recognize cytomegalovirus antigens. In a later analysis, most CMV-associated TCR beta chains were found to appear HLA-restricted, with HLA associations seemingly driven largely by CMV exposure. Most TCR sequences were seen in very few donors, while some public TCRs were found in many individuals. Because some donors lacked HLA typing at each locus, the association tests relied only on the typed subset. In a later analysis, some 18,000 TCR beta sequences were associated with specific HLA alleles at a false discovery rate of 0.05. Because the 87-base-pair reads could not distinguish some IMGT-functional V segments, including TRBV6-2 and TRBV6-3, those segments were excluded. Correlated functional status among segregating V segments might reflect linkage disequilibrium, but an unknown experimental factor could not be ruled out. A later analysis reported that several top co-occurrence clusters appeared linked to parvovirus B19, influenza, CMV and Epstein-Barr virus. This cohort had only TCR beta chains sequenced, and the lack of alpha or paired-chain data limited which features could be detected. An earlier analysis of approximately 530 of the donors showed that most TCR beta V segments appeared in productive rearrangements either about 87% or about 30% of the time, which broadly matched IMGT annotations. The authors suggested that the approach could potentially be extended to other disease states and immunological phenotypes.

The cohort consisted of hundreds of healthy bone marrow donors. At the time of sampling, all cohort members were nominally healthy, though unrecorded immune exposures were likely present. The donor was CMV seronegative and was included in the group of a few hundred seronegative cohort members. A peripheral blood sample was provided by each donor, and peripheral blood mononuclear cells were used for TCR beta sequencing. The Qiagen DNeasy Blood Extraction Kit was used to extract genomic DNA from the blood cell samples. Library method: the immunoSEQ multiplex PCR assay. For the multiplex PCR, a mixture combining 60 forward primers for TCR Vbeta segments and 13 reverse primers for TCR Jbeta segments was used. A multiplex PCR assay on genomic DNA amplified the CDR3 region of rearranged TCR beta genes. On the Illumina HiSeq System, the amplified TCR beta libraries were sequenced as 87-base-pair reads. The authors' pipeline ran thus. A later analysis tallied around 82 million unique TCR beta chains across the 700 or so repertoires, and around 10 million of those chains were shared by two or more donors. A nearest-neighbor algorithm error-corrected the raw reads and collapsed the reads into unique sequences, merging closely related sequences to remove PCR and sequencing errors. V, D and J gene segments were assigned by aligning CDR3 sequences to IMGT reference sequences. For a sequence to be retained, a match of at least six nucleotides was required to both a V gene segment and a J gene segment. A rearrangement counted as productive if the CDR3 had no stop codons and remained in frame with V and J, and every other rearrangement counted as non-productive. Following IMGT convention, CDR3 was defined as the stretch from the second conserved V-encoded cysteine to the conserved J-encoded phenylalanine. Sequences without an unambiguous match to a single V gene segment were excluded from the earlier analysis of 450 to 750 of the donors. An earlier analysis of fewer than 750 of the donors classified V segments as functional when productive rearrangements were above 56.7% and as segregating when the standard deviation between donors was above 5%. To diagnose cytomegalovirus status from the catalog of TCR beta chain sequences, a statistical classification framework was built. In a later analysis, TCR nucleotide sequences were compared against IMGT/GENE-DB human TR gene sequences so that V and J genes could be assigned. In a later analysis, CDR3 sequences and most-parsimonious VDJ recombination scenarios were assigned using the TCRdist pipeline. In a later analysis, each TCR beta chain was defined by its CDR3 amino acid sequence together with its V-gene family, and reads lacking a unique V-gene family were excluded. To address suspected cross-contamination and a sequencing artifact, a later analysis removed around 600 highly shared, low-generation-probability nucleotide sequences. A later analysis calculated a clonal expansion index for each public chain from normalized within-repertoire ranks of inferred template counts. In a later analysis, generation probabilities were computed using a VDJ recombination model fitted to out-of-frame rearrangements, and the results were checked against IGoR. In a later analysis, TCR-TCR, TCR-HLA and TCR-CMV co-occurrence was scored with hypergeometric tests, and a repertoire-size bias correction was applied to TCR pairs. False discovery rates were estimated in a later analysis by permuting HLA or CMV assignments 20 times. In a later analysis, co-occurring TCRs were grouped using DBSCAN, with TCRdist sequence similarity added in when clustering inside HLA-allele-positive subsets. For co-occurrence clustering, repertoires with fewer than 30,000 or more than 120,000 public chains were excluded, along with roughly 5 repertoires with anomalous nucleotide sharing. TCRdb took this table from immuneACCESS and kept in-frame rearrangements with V and J called. Such tables lack part of the clones; where checked against another copy, unresolved V genes explain under half of the gap, and the rest is unexplained. V and J calls and clone size come straight from that table; D and trimming were deduced from the DNA. In all, the sample holds about 200,000 clones, and approximately 80% of those were seen once. The ten most abundant clones make up 15% to 18% of the sample.

There are 15 amino acids in the CDR3, from cysteine to phenylalanine inclusive. The sequence is cut down to CDR3 DNA, 45 bases in frame from base 1. CDR1 and CDR2 were assigned from the germline V gene as ENHRY and SYGVKD. Trimming removed 8 bases from V and 7 bases from J, leaving 24 bases between the germline ends. The sequence joins TRBV10-3 to TRBJ2-7; D gene: possibly TRBD2, on 7 matching bases. Sequenced material: PBMCs. This clonotype was obtained from a man between 35 and 55 years old in good health and CMV-seronegative. The encoded CDR3 is CAIRKGGLPGWEQYF. The DNA sequence is as follows: TGTGCCATCCGGAAGGGGGGGTTACCCGGGTGGGAGCAGTACTTC.